This entry is about one TCR beta chain. The specificity of this receptor is unknown. No per-base quality is available; no much larger clone lies one base away. Graves' hyperthyroidism was defined as stable when no progression to ophthalmopathy occurred over 18 months of follow-up. Hyperthyroidism patients were aged 18 to 65 years and newly diagnosed, with disease duration of less than 2 months. Any patient with an uncontrolled infection, another autoimmune disease, pregnancy or lactation was excluded. Diagnoses were established on the basis of clinical symptoms, serum thyroxine and TRAb, thyroid ultrasound, and orbital computed tomography. PBMCs were separated from over 9 ml of fresh peripheral blood using Ficoll-Paque density gradient centrifugation. Total RNA was extracted with Trizol reagent, and quality was checked on an Agilent 2100 Bioanalyzer. Amplification of TCR beta CDR3 regions was carried out from RNA transcripts. The TCR CDR3 was subjected to a first round of RT-PCR using the HTBI primer set and the Qiagen OneStep RT-PCR kit. A second multiplex PCR round built the libraries, followed by size selection and purification. The libraries were sequenced on an Illumina HiSeq2000 using paired-end 100 bp reads. The study's own analysis went as follows. SOAPnuke was used to process the raw data, with reads discarded if the reads contained adapters or uncalled bases, had a mean Phred below 15, or lacked an exact constant-primer or identifier match. High-quality paired reads were merged with COPE v1.2.5, and unique nucleotide sequences were defined as clonotypes. MiTCR v1.1 was used to align clonotypes to the IMGT TRBV, TRBD and TRBJ reference segments. The analysis included only V-J combinations with a frequency above 0.0001, which together covered around 99% of the repertoires. The TCS score was defined as F50 (clonal expansion) divided by E x V (chaos), with BLOSUM62-based TCRdist calculated between CDR3 peptides within each V-J. Welch's t-statistics and random forest reduced 450 to 600 V-J features to 13, which were used in a naive Bayes classifier (R e1071). The public sequencing data were trimmed at Q25 with fastp and processed into clonotypes with MiXCR by TCRdb, which kept only in-frame beta chains. Here each entry gathers all rows of one CDR3 protein and keeps the most common genes and DNA. The V and J calls and clone size come from TCRdb's table, not from the authors' own analysis. This sample is represented by around 580,000 distinct CDR3 sequences; approximately 16% of them were singletons. Of the sample, around 18% is held by the ten largest clones.

The sample belongs to a study of T cells in Graves' hyperthyroidism and ophthalmopathy (dated by TCRdb to about 2019). About the study as a whole: Peripheral blood samples were taken at initial diagnosis, before any treatment was given. To identify distinguishing TCR V-J signatures, a discovery cohort of about 95 patients was used, comprising some 45 with Graves' ophthalmopathy and under 60 with stable Graves' hyperthyroidism. Whether ophthalmopathy could be predicted prospectively was tested in an independent validation cohort made up of 18 to 20 hyperthyroidism patients plus 17 patients who later progressed to ophthalmopathy. The 95 to 100 discovery patients were divided at random into training and test sets in a 7:3 ratio. After blood sampling, hyperthyroidism patients were treated with methimazole at a starting dose of 30 mg daily, and ophthalmopathy patients were treated with high-dose intravenous methylprednisolone. The paper reports TCR Vbeta CDR3 sequencing of over 130 peripheral blood samples: some 44 ophthalmopathy, about 75 hyperthyroidism and approximately 17 progressor patients. Thyroid tissue and blood T-cell repertoires from about six Graves' hyperthyroidism patients were also compared in the study.

What the authors observed across the whole study: Most expanded thyroid clonotypes (frequency above 0.001) were also found in blood, which suggests that blood repertoires may mirror thyroid immune responses. No statistical method was used to set the sample size in advance, and investigators knew the group allocation. In cross-validation, a model built on a 13 V-J signature told ophthalmopathy apart from stable hyperthyroidism with 85% to 90% sensitivity and about 81% specificity, and in testing the same model reached 80%/75%. During validation, the model predicted progression to ophthalmopathy a median of approximately 7 months ahead of onset, with 60% to 71% sensitivity and roughly 72% specificity.

At the junction V is shortened by 0 bases and J by 6 bases, with 16 bases in between. CDR1 and CDR2 (WNHNN, SYGVQD) derive from the germline V gene (reference sequence). From its cysteine to its phenylalanine, the CDR3 spans 16 amino acids. The retained sequence is limited to the CDR3, 48 bases, with the frame set at the first base. The sequence joins TRBV10-1 to TRBJ2-3; the D gene identity is not certain. The sequencing sample was made of blood. This sequence was found in a woman between 18 and 29 years old with Graves' hyperthyroidism. The DNA sequence is TGCGCCAGCAGTGAGTCAAGGATCCGGCGTGTGGATACGCAGTATTTT. Its protein reads: CASSESRIRRVDTQYF.